This record concerns one TCR beta chain sequence. The CDR3 length is 13 residues. The V end was cut by 1 base, the J end by 5 bases, with 8 bases between. CDR1 is LNHNV, CDR2 YYDKDF, per germline (reference sequence). The data were taken from a study of patients and donors after allogeneic stem cell transplantation. A single record per CDR3 protein comes from TCRdb applying MiXCR to the RT-PCR reads. The table records hundreds of thousands of distinct CDR3 sequences, about 14% of them present only once. Material: blood, either unsorted or a sorted T cell fraction (not recorded which). The receptor's source is a human donor who was either an allogeneic HSCT recipient or a stem cell or donor lymphocyte infusion donor (not recorded which). It is not recorded whose cells these are; they may come from a transplant donor. The chain recombines TRBV15 with TRBJ1-2; tentatively, D is TRBD1 (5 bases). The CDR3 sequence is CATSRGQGYGYTF. CDR3 bases: TGTGCCACCAGCAGAGGGCAGGGTTATGGCTACACCTTC.